The 26 T cell receptor beta chains reported below all come from one sample, sequenced in a study of human T cells and chemical hapten exposure. A single record per CDR3 protein comes from TCRdb applying MiXCR to the RACE reads. The sample contains about 130,000 distinct CDR3 sequences, approximately 9.1% of which appear only once. The time point is: healthy volunteer bleed at 2 weeks. Unfractionated whole blood was the source of the extracted total RNA. The sample consisted of whole blood. The receptor set was obtained from a male donor in good health. Some clones in this sample may be carry-over from other donors' samples.

This sequence joins TRBV5-4 and TRBJ2-7; the D is unclear. The germline V and J ends were trimmed by 1 base and 1 base, with 6 bases remaining between them. Germline CDR1 is SGHNT and CDR2 is YYREEE (reference sequence). The CDR3 is made up of 13 amino acids. Here the CDR3 DNA reads TGTGCCAGCAGCTTGTCCTTATCCTACGAGCAGTACTTC. Translating gives CASSLSLSYEQYF.

The genes are TRBV6-1 and TRBJ1-6; the D is unclear. Germline CDR1 is MNHNS and CDR2 is SASEGT. Trimming took 2 bases from V and 10 from J, leaving 9 bases between them. The CDR3 sequence is 13 residues long. The CDR3 loop reads CASSESGTSPLHF. In DNA form, the CDR3 reads TGTGCCAGCAGTGAATCGGGAACGTCACCCCTCCACTTT.

This clonotype was detected a few times. One end of the junction is discordant with germline, which a read error may explain. The chain carries TRBV12-3 or TRBV12-4 and TRBJ1-1, with no clear D. This CDR3 is 11 amino acids long. The DNA for the CDR3 is TGTGCCAGCAGTTCACGCTTCGGCGACGATTTT. It is translated as CASSSRFGDDF.

The chain carries TRBV20-1 and TRBJ2-5; perhaps TRBD2 as D (7 bases). The CDR3 runs to 16 residues. CDR1 is DFQATT, CDR2 SNEGSKA, per germline (reference sequence). V was pared by 3 bases and J by 2 bases, with 19 bases between. CDR3 protein: CSASQEGGQDQETQYF. For the CDR3, the DNA is TGCAGTGCTAGTCAGGAGGGGGGGCAGGATCAAGAGACCCAGTACTTC.

Ten or more counts support this clonotype. J is TRBJ2-7 and V is TRBV29-1, with 9 bases matching TRBD2. CDR3 size: 13 residues. Germline values: CDR1 SQVTM, CDR2 ANQGSEA. J gave up 5 bases and V 7 bases, and 9 bases lay outside the gene matches. The CDR3 bases are TGCAGCGCGAGCCATAGCGGGAGCGACGAGCAGTACTTC. Amino acids: CSASHSGSDEQYF.

The chain has TRBV11-2 and TRBJ2-1, with 13 bases that match TRBD2. Germline V gene lookup returns CDR1 SGHAT and CDR2 FQNNGV. V lost 5 bases and J lost 7; bases outside the gene matches: 5. The CDR3 consists of 15 residues. CDR3 bases: TGTGCCAGCAGCCGGACTAGCGGGAGAGGTAATGAGCAGTTCTTC. Residues: CASSRTSGRGNEQFF.

This clonotype was detected only a few times. The chain recombines TRBV28 with TRBJ1-1; unclear D gene. The CDR3 runs to 13 residues. V was trimmed by 6 bases and J by 5 bases, leaving 13 bases between them. The germline V gene encodes CDR1 MDHEN and CDR2 SYDVKM. CDR3 nucleotides: TGTGCCAGCAGCCGTGGACCTATGACTGAAGCTTTCTTT. This gives the protein CASSRGPMTEAFF.

Concerning this clonotype: This clone may be a read error of a much larger clone one base away. The J gene is TRBJ1-1, the V gene TRBV23-1, with 10 bases aligning to TRBD1. TRBV23-1 is annotated as an ORF whose role is uncertain. The V gene end was trimmed by 5 bases and the J gene end by 6 bases; junction bases not matched to a gene: 9. This CDR3 comprises 15 residues. CDR3 nucleotides: TGCGCCAGCAGTTCTATCGGACAGGGGGTCGCTGAAGCTTTCTTT. Its translation: CASSSIGQGVAEAFF.

This clonotype was detected a few times. V and J are TRBV4-3 and TRBJ1-3; D ambiguous. This CDR3 is 16 amino acids long. Germline V gene lookup returns CDR1 LGHNA and CDR2 YSLEER. V was clipped by 1 base and J by 0 bases, with 10 bases between them. The CDR3: CASSQGSGSSGNTIYF. Here the CDR3 DNA reads TGCGCCAGCAGCCAAGGATCGGGAAGCTCTGGAAACACCATATATTTT.

The chain carries TRBV29-1 and TRBJ1-1; D may be TRBD1 (6 bases). Trimming shortened V by 4 bases and J by 5 bases, and 23 bases separated the two germline ends. Germline assignment: CDR1 SQVTM and CDR2 ANQGSEA. This CDR3 contains 16 residues. CDR3 residues: CSVGRSRAGVGTEAFF. The CDR3 DNA is TGCAGCGTTGGTCGATCTCGGGCAGGGGTCGGGACTGAAGCTTTCTTT.

This clonotype was counted only a few times. The rearrangement links TRBV12-5 to TRBJ2-7, with D possibly matching TRBD1 (6 bases). The CDR3 loop spans 13 amino acids. The germline V gene has CDR1 LGHNT and CDR2 FRNRAP. In DNA form, the CDR3 reads TGTGCCAGCCTGGGGGCGGAAATGTACGAGCAGTACTTC. Amino acid sequence: CASLGAEMYEQYF.

This clonotype showed up just a few times. V usage is TRBV10-3 and J usage is TRBJ1-5, with D possibly being TRBD1 (6 bases). Germline lookup yields CDR1 ENHRY and CDR2 SYGVKD. This CDR3 comprises 14 residues. V dropped 5 bases and J dropped 7 bases, with 15 bases sitting between them. The CDR3 protein is CAISPKGEGQPQHF. The CDR3 region has the DNA TGTGCCATCAGTCCAAAGGGGGAAGGGCAGCCCCAGCATTTT.

At least ten counts were recorded for this clonotype. V is TRBV15 and J is TRBJ2-3; TRBD2 agrees at 10 bases. V trimming: 3 bases; J trimming: 0 bases; junction bases outside the gene matches: 0. Looked up from germline, CDR1 is LNHNV and CDR2 is YYDKDF (reference sequence). The CDR3 sequence is 15 residues long. The CDR3 DNA reads as TGTGCCACCAGCAGGACTAGCGGGAGCACAGATACGCAGTATTTT. This gives the protein CATSRTSGSTDTQYF.

The chain couples TRBV21-1 to TRBJ2-1; no check of the table's D call, TRBD2, against the DNA was made. TRBV21-1 has pseudogene status. The CDR3 is 17 amino acids. The CDR3 is CASSKRVDRALGNEQFF. DNA of the CDR3: TGTGCCAGCAGCAAAAGGGTTGACAGGGCCCTGGGGAATGAGCAGTTCTTC.

A word on this clonotype: A much larger clone differs by one base, so this may be a read error. The chain combines TRBV14 with TRBJ2-4; D may correspond to TRBD1 or TRBD2 (5 bases each). The CDR3 contains 16 residues. Germline V gives CDR1 SGHDN, CDR2 FVKESK. This CDR3 is CASSQEYRDPQNIEYF. The CDR3 nucleotides read TGTGCCAGCAGCCAGGAATACCGGGACCCTCAAAACATTGAGTACTTC.

The chain couples TRBV29-1 to TRBJ2-2; D is unclear. The CDR3 runs to 12 residues. Per the germline V gene, CDR1 is SQVTM and CDR2 is ANQGSEA. Trimming shortened V by 4 bases and J by 2 bases, and 5 bases separated the two germline ends. The CDR3 spells CSVVENTGELFF. In nucleotides, the CDR3 is TGCAGCGTTGTAGAAAACACCGGGGAGCTGTTTTTT.

This clonotype was counted at least ten times. This chain uses TRBV4-1 with TRBJ2-6; weak D call: TRBD1 (5 bases). This CDR3 is built from 16 residues. In germline, CDR1 is MGHRA, CDR2 YSYEKL. The V and J ends lost 1 base and 0 bases respectively, with 7 bases between them. CDR3 sequence: CASSQVGLSGANVLTF. The CDR3 region has the DNA TGCGCCAGCAGCCAAGTGGGGCTCTCTGGGGCCAACGTCCTGACTTTC.

The chain links TRBV5-4 to TRBJ2-5, with 12 bases aligning to TRBD2. The CDR3 extends over 17 amino acids. The V gene end was trimmed by 2 bases and the J gene end by 3 bases; junction bases not matched to a gene: 8. The V gene's germline CDR1 is SGHNT and CDR2 YYREEE (reference sequence). CDR3 bases: TGTGCCAGCAGCTTAGGCGGACTAGCGGGAACGAAAGAGACCCAGTACTTC. This gives the protein CASSLGGLAGTKETQYF.

The chain joins TRBV20-1 to TRBJ2-7, with 7 positions matching TRBD1. The CDR3 totals 14 residues. Germline V CDR1 and CDR2: DFQATT, SNEGSKA (reference sequence). V shed 5 bases and J 3 bases; nucleotides not matched to a gene: 10. Here the CDR3 reads CSAANRQGGYEQYF. The CDR3 DNA reads as TGCAGTGCTGCTAACCGACAGGGTGGCTACGAGCAGTACTTC.

This clonotype came up a few times. This sequence joins TRBV20-1 and TRBJ2-3; D may be TRBD1 or TRBD2 (5 bases each). Trimming removed 0 bases at V and 0 bases at J, with 13 bases between. The CDR3 is made up of 16 amino acids. CDR1 is DFQATT, CDR2 SNEGSKA, per germline (reference sequence). The CDR3 nucleotides are TGCAGTGCTAGAGATCCCGGGACGGGAAGCACAGATACGCAGTATTTT. It specifies CSARDPGTGSTDTQYF.

This clonotype has just a few counts. V and J are TRBV20-1 and TRBJ2-7; D possibly uses TRBD1 or TRBD2 (5 bases each). V was clipped by 6 bases and J by 2 bases, with 17 bases between them. The CDR3 has 14 residues. The germline V gene encodes CDR1 DFQATT and CDR2 SNEGSKA (reference sequence). The CDR3 DNA is TGCAGTGCACCACTCAGGGAGAGGCCCTACGAGCAGTACTTC. The encoded protein is CSAPLRERPYEQYF.

This clonotype was picked up a small number of times. This sequence joins TRBV20-1 and TRBJ2-5, with 16 bases identical to TRBD2. With V trimmed by 6 bases and J by 2 bases, 12 bases remained unmatched. The CDR3 contains 18 residues. Germline V gives CDR1 DFQATT, CDR2 SNEGSKA (reference sequence). The CDR3 region is CSAFLGTSGRARQETQYF. DNA for the CDR3: TGCAGTGCCTTCCTTGGGACTAGCGGGAGGGCCCGTCAAGAGACCCAGTACTTC.

This clonotype was observed at least ten times. This rearrangement joins TRBV12-3 or TRBV12-4 to TRBJ2-7; 16 bases agree with TRBD2. This CDR3 spans 19 amino acids. Trimming at V came to 6 bases and at J to 5 bases, leaving 16 bases not matched to a gene. The CDR3, as DNA: TGTGCCAGCAGCATAGGGGGACTAGCGGGAGGGCCTGAGGATCACGAGCAGTACTTC. Encoded protein: CASSIGGLAGGPEDHEQYF.

This clonotype was observed a few times. V and J are TRBV12-3 or TRBV12-4 and TRBJ2-1; D is perhaps TRBD2 (5 bases). There are 15 residues in the CDR3. Trimming took 6 bases from V and 3 from J, leaving 15 bases between them. In DNA, the CDR3 is TGTGCCAGCAGGGAGGAGGCGGGCGGCTACAATGAGCAGTTCTTC. It yields the protein CASREEAGGYNEQFF.

The chain recombines TRBV21-1 with TRBJ1-5. TRBV21-1 is labeled a pseudogene. This CDR3 has 14 amino acids. The CDR3 here is CASSRGDGEGPQHF. CDR3 bases: TGTGCCAGCAGCAGAGGAGACGGCGAGGGGCCCCAGCATTTT.

This clonotype came up many times. The chain joins TRBV7-9 to TRBJ1-2; 8 nucleotides match TRBD1. CDR3 length: 13 residues. Looked up from germline, CDR1 is SEHNR and CDR2 is FQNEAQ (reference sequence). V trimming: 5 bases; J trimming: 5 bases; junction bases outside the gene matches: 4. This CDR3 reads CASSPGTGYGYTF. The CDR3 DNA reads TGTGCCAGCAGCCCAGGGACAGGTTATGGCTACACCTTC. The full variable domain, rest sourced from reference TRBV7-9 and TRBJ1-2, is DTGVSQNPRHKITKRGQNVTFRCDPISEHNRLYWYRQTLGQGPEFLTYFQNEAQLEKSRLLSDRFSAERPKGSFSTLEIQRTEQGDSAMYLCASSPGTGYGYTFGSGTRLTVV.